This note documents a single T cell receptor beta chain sequence. Its cognate antigen is unknown. The data were obtained in a study of response to subunit inactivated influenza vaccine. Overall study findings and caveats: T cells newly recruited by each seasonal influenza vaccination are few, the authors suggested.

The V gene end was trimmed by 2 bases and the J gene end by 1 base; junction bases not matched to a gene: 8. Germline CDR1 reads DFQATT; CDR2 reads SNEGSKA (reference sequence). The CDR3 extends over 15 amino acids. From the RT-PCR reads, TCRdb called clonotypes with MiXCR, one entry per CDR3 protein. Among hundreds of thousands of distinct CDR3 sequences listed, about 11% were seen once. The data also belong to a second study, concerning T cells expressing NK-cell markers. That paper notes: Template switching by 5'RACE with UMIs generated the TCR beta cDNA. Researchers got TCR beta repertoires out of sorted CD3+CD56+NKG2C+, CD3+CD56+NKG2C- and CD3+CD56-NKG2C+ T cells. Most of the eight sequenced donors were HCMV-seropositive; one was seronegative. In a handful of donors, dominant CD3+CD56+NKG2C+ clones formed 1.0-7.0% of CD8+ cells.

The chain is built from TRBV20-1 and TRBJ2-7, with 7 bases lining up with TRBD1. This receptor was obtained from a man aged 45-65 years who received an inactivated influenza vaccine. The sequencing here drew on PBMCs from blood, taken on the day of vaccination. The CDR3 loop reads CSARLPGQISYEQYF. The CDR3 DNA follows: TGCAGTGCTAGACTCCCGGGACAGATTTCCTACGAGCAGTACTTC.